Following are 4 T cell receptor beta chains from one sample sequenced in a study of blood T cell repertoires in COVID-19. Some clones are missing from TCRdb's copy, which holds only in-frame ones; the method was immunoSEQ multiplex PCR. The sample contains over 250,000 clones, around 89% of which appear only once. Sequenced sample: peripheral blood. Receptors originate from a woman aged 45-65 years with COVID-19, enrolled during active disease.

This chain links TRBV3-1 (or the pseudogene TRBV3-2) with TRBJ2-7; D is ambiguous. The ends were cut back, 1 base at V and 5 bases at J, with 18 bases in the middle. There are 16 residues in the CDR3. Germline V gives CDR1 LGHDT, CDR2 YNNKEL (reference sequence). The CDR3 sequence is CASSQAVVVKSHEQYF. The CDR3 region has the DNA TGTGCCAGCAGCCAAGCTGTAGTGGTTAAGTCCCACGAGCAGTACTTC.

The chain joins TRBV24-1 to TRBJ2-5; 8 nucleotides align to TRBD1. V was pared by 10 bases and J by 4 bases, with 4 bases of the junction left unmatched. The V gene's germline CDR1 is KGHDR and CDR2 SFDVKD. The CDR3 runs to 12 residues. CDR3 loop: CATVDRGETQYF. CDR3 DNA: TGTGCCACAGTCGACAGGGGAGAGACCCAGTACTTC.

DNA for the CDR3: TGTGCCAGCTCACCGGGGACAGGGACAATGAACACTGAAGCTTTCTTT. Translation gives CASSPGTGTMNTEAFF. The rearrangement joins TRBV18 to TRBJ1-1, with 9 nucleotides matching TRBD1. CDR1 KGHSH and CDR2 LQKENI come from the germline V gene. The CDR3 has 16 amino acids. V shed 3 bases and J 0 bases; nucleotides not matched to a gene: 5.

The chain carries TRBV11-3 and TRBJ2-3; weak D call: TRBD2 (5 bases). V shed 1 base and J shed 4 bases, with 12 bases lying between them. This CDR3 has 15 amino acids. The germline V gene has CDR1 SGHNT and CDR2 YENEEA. This chain's CDR3 is CASSLGGRGPDTQYF. CDR3 sequence (DNA): TGTGCCAGCAGCTTAGGCGGGCGAGGCCCAGATACGCAGTATTTT.